These T cell receptor beta chains were read from a single sample in a study of blood T cell repertoires in COVID-19. Profiling relied on immunoSEQ multiplex PCR, and the TCRdb table lists in-frame clones only, not all of them. The table shows under 350,000 clones, with approximately 86% occurring only once. Sequencing was done on a sample of PBMCs or T cells enriched from blood (not recorded which). The source is a woman aged 40 to 50 with acute COVID-19. CDR3s include the opening cysteine and the closing phenylalanine or tryptophan. D genes are given only for firm matches. The listing skips clone size in some rows; elsewhere it reads once, few, many or a size class.

DNA,CDR3,size,V,D,J
TGTGCCAGCAGCTTTTCAGACGTAGGGCAGGGTAACTATGAGCAGTTCTTC,CASSFSDVGQGNYEQFF,-,TRBV11-2,-,TRBJ2-1
TGTGCCAGCAGCCGGGTCGAGGGCTTTCGGAGCACCGGGGAGCTGTTTTTT,CASSRVEGFRSTGELFF,-,TRBV4-2,-,TRBJ2-2
TGTGCCAGCAGTCCCCTGGGGACTAGACCTAAGGCGGAAAAACTGTTTTTT,CASSPLGTRPKAEKLFF,-,TRBV28,-,TRBJ1-4
TGTGCCAGCAGCTCACCATGGACTACGAACACCGGGGAGCTGTTTTTT,CASSSPWTTNTGELFF,-,TRBV7-3,-,TRBJ2-2
TGTGCCAGCAGCTTAGTGGGACAGGGCTTCTCCGAGCAGTACTTC,CASSLVGQGFSEQYF,-,TRBV7-2,TRBD1,TRBJ2-7
TGTGCCAGCAGCGTGGCTGTTGCTAATGAAAAACTGTTTTTT,CASSVAVANEKLFF,-,TRBV9,-,TRBJ1-4
TGCGCCAGCAGCCAAGGCCAGGGTTCCCCCATGAACACTGAAGCTTTCTTT,CASSQGQGSPMNTEAFF,-,TRBV4-3,-,TRBJ1-1
TGTGCCAGCAGTGAATGGGGGGGAGGCGGCTACACCTTC,CASSEWGGGGYTF,once,TRBV2,-,TRBJ1-2
TGTGCCAGTCGCTCGGTCGGCTACACCTTC,CASRSVGYTF,-,TRBV6-5,-,TRBJ1-2
TGTGCCAGCATACCCGGGACAGAGAACACCGGGGAGCTGTTTTTT,CASIPGTENTGELFF,-,TRBV7-6,TRBD1,TRBJ2-2
TGTGCCAGCAGTACCACGACAGGGGGCGGCAATCAGCCCCAGCATTTT,CASSTTTGGGNQPQHF,once,TRBV27,TRBD1,TRBJ1-5
TGTGCCAGCAAGACTAGCGGGCAATCCTACGAGCAGTACTTC,CASKTSGQSYEQYF,-,TRBV2,TRBD2,TRBJ2-7
TGTGCCAGCAGCTTGGGAGGCCGCCCCAACAACTATGGCTACACCTTC,CASSLGGRPNNYGYTF,-,TRBV5-8,-,TRBJ1-2
TGCGCCAGCAAGATGGCGGGGTCATGGACCGGGGAGCTGTTTTTT,CASKMAGSWTGELFF,-,TRBV10-2,-,TRBJ2-2
TGTGCCAGCAGCTCGAACAGGGGATCTAACTATGGCTACACCTTC,CASSSNRGSNYGYTF,-,TRBV7-9,TRBD1,TRBJ1-2